This T cell receptor (beta chain) was sequenced in a study of blood T cell repertoires in COVID-19. Study overall: From T cells, B-cell-depleted T cells, or PBMCs came the material, which was cDNA or gDNA.

Some clones are missing from TCRdb's copy, which holds only in-frame ones; the method was immunoSEQ multiplex PCR. The profile shows around 100,000 clones, over 75% of them singletons. After removal of 0 bases from V and 2 bases from J, the junction contained 6 bases not matched to a gene. The CDR3 consists of 16 residues. Looked up from germline, CDR1 is WNHNN and CDR2 is SYGVQD (reference sequence). This TCR derives from a human donor in a cohort sampled during active COVID-19. Material for sequencing was peripheral blood. The chain links TRBV10-1 to TRBJ1-2; 7 bases line up with TRBD1. The CDR3 reads CASSESRDRANYGYTF. Written as DNA, the CDR3 is TGCGCCAGCAGTGAGTCTAGAGACAGGGCGAACTATGGCTACACCTTC.